This T cell receptor (beta chain) was obtained from a study of blood T cell repertoires in COVID-19. Background on the study: Sites in the United States, Italy and Spain provided acute and convalescent COVID-19 samples.

Trimming took 7 bases from V and 8 from J, leaving 14 bases between them. Germline values: CDR1 MNHEY, CDR2 SVGAGI. This CDR3 spans 12 amino acids. Measured with immunoSEQ multiplex PCR; TCRdb has only the in-frame clones, and not every one. In the table there are over 70,000 clones, more than 70% of which are singletons. The V gene is TRBV6-5, the J gene TRBJ1-2; D remains ambiguous. The TCR sequence derives from a man in his 70s with COVID-19, enrolled during active disease. The specimen was peripheral blood. CDR3 residues: CASTRGGAGYTF. The CDR3, as DNA: TGTGCCAGCACCAGAGGTGGAGCAGGCTACACCTTC.